The rows below give T cell receptor beta chains drawn from one sample of a study of cytomegalovirus exposure and HLA in healthy donors. Method: immunoSEQ multiplex PCR; TCRdb's copy keeps in-frame clones and lacks some. This table has around 150,000 clones, roughly 84% appearing once. The specimen was PBMCs. The receptors come from a man under 40 in good health and CMV-seropositive. Each CDR3 is given with its conserved first and last residue. D genes are given only for firm matches. Clone size is stated in some rows and not others, as once, few, many or a class when expanded.

j_gene: TRBJ1-2
abundance: -
v_gene: TRBV6-5
d_gene: -
CDR3aa: CASSYGPYYGYTF
CDR3nt: TGTGCCAGCAGTTACGGCCCCTACTATGGCTACACCTTC

j_gene: TRBJ2-7
abundance: -
v_gene: TRBV30
d_gene: -
CDR3aa: CAWSPRDEQYF
CDR3nt: TGTGCCTGGAGTCCCCGGGACGAGCAGTACTTC

j_gene: TRBJ2-5
abundance: once
v_gene: TRBV2
d_gene: -
CDR3aa: CASSEEQGGQETQYF
CDR3nt: TGTGCCAGCAGTGAAGAGCAGGGAGGTCAAGAGACCCAGTACTTC

j_gene: TRBJ1-1
abundance: -
v_gene: TRBV30
d_gene: TRBD1
CDR3aa: CAWGTEPTEAFF
CDR3nt: TGTGCCTGGGGGACAGAACCCACTGAAGCTTTCTTT

j_gene: TRBJ1-2
abundance: -
v_gene: TRBV28
d_gene: -
CDR3aa: CASSLGRQQALNYGYTF
CDR3nt: TGTGCCAGCAGTTTGGGGCGCCAACAGGCCCTTAACTATGGCTACACCTTC

j_gene: TRBJ2-6
abundance: -
v_gene: TRBV7-9
d_gene: -
CDR3aa: CASSLMTTGANVLTF
CDR3nt: TGTGCCAGCAGCTTAATGACAACGGGGGCCAACGTCCTGACTTTC

j_gene: TRBJ1-5
abundance: few
v_gene: TRBV29-1
d_gene: -
CDR3aa: CSVQSVSNQPQHF
CDR3nt: TGCAGCGTTCAAAGCGTTAGCAATCAGCCCCAGCATTTT

j_gene: TRBJ2-3
abundance: -
v_gene: TRBV6-1
d_gene: TRBD1
CDR3aa: CASSPGQGTDTQYF
CDR3nt: TGTGCCAGCAGTCCGGGACAGGGGACAGATACGCAGTATTTT

j_gene: TRBJ2-5
abundance: -
v_gene: TRBV7-7
d_gene: -
CDR3aa: CASSLGGFSETQYF
CDR3nt: TGTGCTAGCAGCTTAGGCGGATTTTCGGAGACCCAGTACTTC

j_gene: TRBJ1-1
abundance: -
v_gene: TRBV2
d_gene: TRBD1
CDR3aa: CASSIRQGHTEAFF
CDR3nt: TGTGCCAGCAGTATCCGACAGGGCCACACTGAAGCTTTCTTT

j_gene: TRBJ2-7
abundance: -
v_gene: TRBV6-1
d_gene: TRBD1
CDR3aa: CASNRDRGPSSEQYF
CDR3nt: TGTGCCAGCAATAGGGACAGGGGGCCTAGCTCCGAGCAGTACTTC

j_gene: TRBJ2-7
abundance: -
v_gene: TRBV18
d_gene: TRBD2
CDR3aa: CASSPRTSGASSYEQYF
CDR3nt: TGTGCCAGCTCACCGAGGACTAGCGGGGCTAGCTCCTACGAGCAGTACTTC

j_gene: TRBJ2-2
abundance: -
v_gene: TRBV10-3
d_gene: -
CDR3aa: CAIRGGPNGELFF
CDR3nt: TGTGCCATCAGGGGCGGGCCGAATGGGGAGCTGTTTTTT

j_gene: TRBJ1-5
abundance: -
v_gene: TRBV5-6
d_gene: TRBD1
CDR3aa: CASSWTGANQPQHF
CDR3nt: TGTGCCAGCAGCTGGACAGGGGCCAATCAGCCCCAGCATTTT

j_gene: TRBJ2-5
abundance: -
v_gene: TRBV7-9
d_gene: TRBD1
CDR3aa: CASSGQARGTQYF
CDR3nt: TGTGCCAGCAGCGGACAGGCAAGAGGGACCCAGTACTTC

j_gene: TRBJ2-1
abundance: once
v_gene: TRBV5-1
d_gene: TRBD2
CDR3aa: CASSLVLAGVEQFF
CDR3nt: TGCGCCAGCAGCTTGGTACTAGCGGGAGTTGAGCAGTTCTTC

j_gene: TRBJ2-6
abundance: -
v_gene: TRBV27
d_gene: -
CDR3aa: CASSFRSGANVLTF
CDR3nt: TGTGCCAGCAGTTTCCGTTCTGGGGCCAACGTCCTGACTTTC

j_gene: TRBJ2-2
abundance: -
v_gene: TRBV19
d_gene: TRBD2
CDR3aa: CASSGASGSSGELFF
CDR3nt: TGTGCCAGTAGTGGTGCAAGCGGGAGTTCCGGGGAGCTGTTTTTT

j_gene: TRBJ2-7
abundance: -
v_gene: TRBV21-1
d_gene: -
CDR3aa: CASSKALETEAIEQYF
CDR3nt: TGTGCCAGCAGCAAAGCGCTGGAGACAGAGGCGATAGAGCAGTACTTC

j_gene: TRBJ2-6
abundance: -
v_gene: TRBV7-3
d_gene: -
CDR3aa: CASSRGQSGANVLTF
CDR3nt: TGTGCCAGCAGCCGCGGACAGAGTGGGGCCAACGTCCTGACTTTC

j_gene: TRBJ2-1
abundance: once
v_gene: TRBV4-2
d_gene: -
CDR3aa: CASSYRGSGNEQFF
CDR3nt: TGTGCCAGCAGCTACAGAGGCAGCGGCAATGAGCAGTTCTTC

j_gene: TRBJ2-3
abundance: -
v_gene: TRBV27
d_gene: TRBD2
CDR3aa: CASSLAGTRSTDTQYF
CDR3nt: TGTGCCAGCAGTTTGGCAGGGACTAGAAGCACAGATACGCAGTATTTT

j_gene: TRBJ1-5
abundance: -
v_gene: TRBV7-2
d_gene: -
CDR3aa: CASTDRVGSNQPQHF
CDR3nt: TGTGCCAGCACCGATCGGGTTGGGAGCAATCAGCCCCAGCATTTT

j_gene: TRBJ2-3
abundance: -
v_gene: TRBV29-1
d_gene: TRBD1
CDR3aa: CSVEMTGSSTDTQYF
CDR3nt: TGCAGCGTTGAGATGACAGGGAGTAGCACAGATACGCAGTATTTT

j_gene: TRBJ2-7
abundance: -
v_gene: TRBV19
d_gene: TRBD2
CDR3aa: CASSPTRTSGSSEQYF
CDR3nt: TGTGCCAGTAGTCCAACACGGACTAGCGGGAGCTCCGAGCAGTACTTC

j_gene: TRBJ2-7
abundance: once
v_gene: TRBV4-1
d_gene: TRBD1
CDR3aa: CASSQEYRGSDEQYF
CDR3nt: TGCGCCAGCAGCCAAGAATACAGGGGTAGCGACGAGCAGTACTTC

j_gene: TRBJ2-3
abundance: -
v_gene: TRBV6-1
d_gene: TRBD2
CDR3aa: CASSESPPGLAGSTDTQYF
CDR3nt: TGTGCCAGCAGTGAAAGTCCCCCGGGACTAGCGGGAAGCACAGATACGCAGTATTTT

j_gene: TRBJ2-1
abundance: -
v_gene: TRBV7-8
d_gene: TRBD2
CDR3aa: CASSSRARGGPLDEQFF
CDR3nt: TGTGCCAGCAGCTCCCGGGCGAGGGGAGGGCCACTCGATGAGCAGTTCTTC

j_gene: TRBJ2-1
abundance: once
v_gene: TRBV6-5
d_gene: TRBD2
CDR3aa: CASSYAGVSNEQFF
CDR3nt: TGTGCCAGCAGTTATGCGGGAGTGAGTAATGAGCAGTTCTTC

j_gene: TRBJ2-7
abundance: -
v_gene: TRBV5-8
d_gene: -
CDR3aa: CASSFGGPYYEQYF
CDR3nt: TGTGCCAGCAGCTTTGGAGGACCATACTACGAGCAGTACTTC

j_gene: TRBJ2-7
abundance: -
v_gene: TRBV2
d_gene: TRBD2
CDR3aa: CASSGTSGTYEQYF
CDR3nt: TGTGCCAGCAGTGGGACTAGCGGCACCTACGAGCAGTACTTC

j_gene: TRBJ2-4
abundance: -
v_gene: TRBV30
d_gene: TRBD2
CDR3aa: CAWRAGPKNIQYF
CDR3nt: TGTGCCTGGAGAGCGGGGCCCAAAAACATTCAGTACTTC

j_gene: TRBJ1-5
abundance: -
v_gene: TRBV7-9
d_gene: -
CDR3aa: CASSQGGNQPQHF
CDR3nt: TGTGCCAGCAGCCAAGGAGGCAATCAGCCCCAGCATTTT

j_gene: TRBJ1-2
abundance: -
v_gene: TRBV18
d_gene: -
CDR3aa: CASSPASLGDYGYTF
CDR3nt: TGTGCCAGCTCACCGGCCTCCCTGGGCGACTATGGCTACACCTTC

j_gene: TRBJ2-4
abundance: -
v_gene: TRBV30
d_gene: TRBD1
CDR3aa: CAWSVGQSPLAKNIQYF
CDR3nt: TGTGCCTGGAGTGTGGGACAGAGTCCCCTAGCCAAAAACATTCAGTACTTC

j_gene: TRBJ2-7
abundance: -
v_gene: TRBV9
d_gene: -
CDR3aa: CASSVGTGEGSYEQYF
CDR3nt: TGTGCCAGCAGCGTAGGAACGGGCGAGGGTTCCTACGAGCAGTACTTC

j_gene: TRBJ1-5
abundance: few
v_gene: TRBV28
d_gene: -
CDR3aa: CASSYRDLGNQPQHF
CDR3nt: TGTGCCAGCAGTTACAGGGATCTCGGCAATCAGCCCCAGCATTTT

j_gene: TRBJ2-7
abundance: -
v_gene: TRBV6-6
d_gene: TRBD1
CDR3aa: CASSKSRTGSIYEQYF
CDR3nt: TGTGCCAGCAGTAAATCAAGGACAGGGTCAATCTACGAGCAGTACTTC

j_gene: TRBJ2-5
abundance: -
v_gene: TRBV30
d_gene: TRBD1
CDR3aa: CAWSVAGGETQYF
CDR3nt: TGTGCCTGGAGTGTTGCAGGGGGCGAGACCCAGTACTTC

j_gene: TRBJ1-2
abundance: -
v_gene: TRBV6-5
d_gene: -
CDR3aa: CASSYGIDSNYGYTF
CDR3nt: TGTGCCAGCAGTTACGGCATCGACTCTAACTATGGCTACACCTTC

j_gene: TRBJ1-2
abundance: once
v_gene: TRBV7-2
d_gene: -
CDR3aa: CASSSYGGGGYTF
CDR3nt: TGTGCCAGCAGCTCTTACGGGGGAGGCGGCTACACCTTC

j_gene: TRBJ1-5
abundance: -
v_gene: TRBV6-1
d_gene: -
CDR3aa: CASGINAANQPQHF
CDR3nt: TGTGCCAGCGGTATTAATGCGGCTAATCAGCCCCAGCATTTT

j_gene: TRBJ2-7
abundance: -
v_gene: TRBV7-3
d_gene: TRBD1
CDR3aa: CASSNRQGEGEQYF
CDR3nt: TGTGCCAGCAGCAACCGACAGGGTGAGGGGGAGCAGTACTTC

j_gene: TRBJ2-1
abundance: -
v_gene: TRBV7-3
d_gene: TRBD1
CDR3aa: CASSSGGSYNEQFF
CDR3nt: TGTGCCAGCAGCTCAGGGGGCAGCTACAATGAGCAGTTCTTC

j_gene: TRBJ2-1
abundance: -
v_gene: TRBV2
d_gene: -
CDR3aa: CASSVTSSHEQFF
CDR3nt: TGTGCCAGCAGTGTGACTAGTTCTCATGAGCAGTTCTTC

j_gene: TRBJ2-5
abundance: once
v_gene: TRBV4-1
d_gene: TRBD2
CDR3aa: CASSRTTSDPFQETQYF
CDR3nt: TGCGCCAGCAGCCGAACGACTAGCGACCCTTTCCAAGAGACCCAGTACTTC